Presented here are 17 T cell receptor beta chains from one specimen sequenced in a study of metastatic and nonmetastatic thyroid tumors. TCRdb re-clonotyped the PCR reads through MiXCR. This table has 30,000 to 40,000 clones, around 20% appearing once. No treatment of any kind had been given to any patient before thyroid surgery. The specimen was blood. These receptors all come from a female donor with papillary thyroid cancer or a benign thyroid nodule (not recorded which). Some clones in this sample may be carry-over from other donors' samples.

Concerning this clone itself: Being one base from a much bigger clone, this may be a read error. V is TRBV11-3 and J is TRBJ2-4, with 9 bases that match TRBD1. The germline gives CDR1 SGHNT, CDR2 YENEEA. V dropped 4 bases and J dropped 13; count of bases not matched to a gene: 14. The CDR3 consists of 15 residues. The chain's CDR3 is CASSSDSWTGDRQYF. CDR3 bases: TGTGCCAGCAGCTCAGATTCCTGGACAGGGGACCGCCAGTACTTC.

V gene TRBV20-1 combines with J gene TRBJ2-2; D perhaps matches TRBD1 (6 bases). Germline-derived CDR1 and CDR2 are DFQATT and SNEGSKA (reference sequence). This CDR3 is 14 amino acids long. Trimming left V 6 bases short and J 3 bases short, with 14 bases between. In DNA, the CDR3 is TGCAGTGCCCCAGGGGTATTTGACACCGGGGAGCTGTTTTTT. Translation gives CSAPGVFDTGELFF.

This clone was observed at least ten times. V usage is TRBV10-3 and J usage is TRBJ2-3; tentative D call: TRBD2 (6 bases). V lost 5 bases and J lost 2, with 11 bases in between. There are 14 residues in the CDR3. CDR1 is ENHRY and CDR2 is SYGVKD in the germline V gene. The CDR3 region has the DNA TGTGCCATCAGTTCGCGGGATTACACAGATACGCAGTATTTT. It encodes CAISSRDYTDTQYF.

This clone has at least ten counts. The chain recombines TRBV3-1 with TRBJ2-7; 8 positions agree with TRBD2. Looked up from germline, CDR1 is LGHDT and CDR2 is YNNKEL (reference sequence). This CDR3 is built from 18 residues. V lost 0 bases to trimming and J lost 0 bases; unmatched junction nucleotides: 10. The CDR3 DNA reads TGTGCCAGCAGCCAAGAAGGTTCCGGGACTAGATTCTCCTACGAGCAGTACTTC. The encoded protein is CASSQEGSGTRFSYEQYF.

This chain joins TRBV25-1 and TRBJ2-6; TRBD2 agrees at 7 bases. The CDR3 loop spans 21 amino acids. Losses at the gene ends were 5 bases for V and 0 bases for J; bases not matched to a gene: 19. CDR1 is MGHDK, CDR2 SYGVNS, per germline. In DNA, the CDR3 is TGTGCCAGCAGTCCGGGACTATCGGGAGATAAACCCAGCTCTGGGGCCAACGTCCTGACTTTC. This gives the protein CASSPGLSGDKPSSGANVLTF. Supplemented by reference TRBV25-1 and TRBJ2-6, the full variable domain reads EADIYQTPRYLVIGTGKKITLECSQTMGHDKMYWYQQDPGMELHLIHYSYGVNSTEKGDLSSESTVSRIRTEHFPLTLESARPSHTSQYLCASSPGLSGDKPSSGANVLTFGAGSRLTVL.

This clone was seen repeatedly, ten times or more. The rearrangement joins TRBV18 to TRBJ2-7, with a possible D match to TRBD1 (6 bases). Germline CDR1 reads KGHSH; CDR2 reads LQKENI. Trimming pared 3 bases from V and 0 bases from J, leaving 9 bases between. This CDR3 comprises 14 residues. CDR3 sequence: CASSPRDISYEQYF. The CDR3 DNA follows: TGTGCCAGCTCACCCCGGGACATCTCCTACGAGCAGTACTTC.

This clone was counted between two and nine times. The rearrangement joins TRBV14 to TRBJ2-7; no clear D gene. The germline gives CDR1 SGHDN, CDR2 FVKESK. Deletions cut 3 bases from V and 9 bases from J, with 12 bases between. The CDR3 covers 12 residues. CDR3 nucleotide sequence: TGTGCCAGCAGCCAGGATAAATCGGTGCAGTACTTC. Translating it yields CASSQDKSVQYF.

J is TRBJ2-7 and V is TRBV12-3 or TRBV12-4; D is ambiguous. The CDR3 is 13 residues long. Trimming took off 6 bases at V and 10 bases at J, with 19 bases between the two ends. CDR3 in amino acids: CASSHRDAGDQYF. CDR3 bases: TGTGCCAGCAGCCATCGCGATGCTGGCGATCAGTACTTC.

This clone was picked up many times. The CDR3 DNA is TGTGCCACCAGTGATAACAGGGAAAGCAATCAGCCCCAGCATTTT. This codes for CATSDNRESNQPQHF. The V call is TRBV24-1, the J call TRBJ1-5; weak D call: TRBD1 (6 bases). Germline V gene sequence: CDR1 KGHDR, CDR2 SFDVKD. This CDR3 has 15 residues. Trimming pared 3 bases from V and 1 base from J, leaving 9 bases between.

This clone occurred many times. A read error is possible here, since a much larger clone lies one base away. The chain carries TRBV19 and TRBJ1-1; 7 bases are a match to TRBD1. The CDR3 consists of 13 residues. Germline assignment: CDR1 LNHDA and CDR2 SQIVND (reference sequence). Unmatched junction bases numbered 3, after V lost 4 bases and J lost 4 bases. The CDR3 region has the DNA TGTGCCAGTAGTAACAGGGGAGTCACTGAAGCTTTCTTT. Translation: CASSNRGVTEAFF.

The gene calls are TRBV7-2 and TRBJ2-5, with D possibly TRBD1 on 6 matching bases. Trimming cost V 2 bases and J 4 bases, with 8 bases left between them. The CDR3 consists of 13 residues. The germline gives CDR1 SGHTA, CDR2 FQGNSA. In nucleotides, the CDR3 is TGTGCCAGCAGCTTATCCAGGGGAGAGACCCAGTACTTC. Protein sequence: CASSLSRGETQYF.

This sequence joins TRBV12-3 or TRBV12-4 and TRBJ1-5, with D hard to call. V lost 6 bases and J 3 bases, leaving 12 bases between the germline ends. There are 14 residues in the CDR3. CDR3 coding DNA: TGTGCCAGCAGCCCCAACTTTTTCAATCAGCCCCAGCATTTT. Translating gives CASSPNFFNQPQHF.

This chain connects TRBV27 to TRBJ2-7, with a possible D match to TRBD1 (5 bases). CDR1 is MNHEY, CDR2 SMNVEV, per germline (reference sequence). This CDR3 contains 15 residues. Trimming cost V 5 bases and J 2 bases, with 16 bases left between them. DNA of the CDR3: TGTGCCAGCAGTAAGGGGTCAAGTTTTACCTACGAGCAGTACTTC. Encoded protein: CASSKGSSFTYEQYF.

This clone came up many times. This chain connects TRBV6-1 to TRBJ2-2; D is unresolved. Germline V lookup: CDR1 MNHNS, CDR2 SASEGT. Trimming removed 7 bases from V and 5 bases from J, with 17 bases in between. The length of the CDR3 is 15 residues. This chain's CDR3 is CASTRTVPGTGELFF. For the CDR3, the DNA is TGTGCCAGCACACGGACGGTCCCCGGAACCGGGGAGCTGTTTTTT.

About this clone: This may be a read error, as it is one base from a much larger clone. The chain links TRBV5-5 to TRBJ1-1; D is unresolved. From germline, CDR1 is SGHKS and CDR2 YYEKEE (reference sequence). The germline V and J ends were trimmed by 6 bases and 7 bases, with 22 bases remaining between them. This CDR3 spans 15 amino acids. CDR3 protein: CASISTKGVLLEAFF. CDR3 nucleotide sequence: TGTGCCAGCATCTCGACAAAGGGCGTCCTACTTGAAGCTTTCTTT.

This clone was detected ten times or more. Within the sample, other DNA sequences also encode this same CDR3. The gene calls are TRBV10-3 and TRBJ2-3; D tentatively reads TRBD1 or TRBD2 (5 bases each). Trimming cost V 2 bases and J 5 bases, with 8 bases left between them. The V gene's germline CDR1 is ENHRY and CDR2 SYGVKD. This CDR3 comprises 13 residues. CDR3 sequence reads: CAISERDGDTQYF. CDR3 nucleotide sequence: TGTGCCATCAGTGAGAGGGACGGAGATACGCAGTATTTT.

This clone has a count of ten or more. Its ends do not fully match the called genes, so a read error is possible. This sequence joins TRBV7-7 and TRBJ2-5; TRBD2 matches at 7 bases. In germline, CDR1 is SSHAT, CDR2 FNYEAQ (reference sequence). The CDR3 covers 14 residues. CDR3 nucleotide sequence: TGTGCTAGCAGCCCACCTGGGAGGGAAGAGACCCAGTACTTC. It specifies CASSPPGREETQYF.